Following are 7 T cell receptor beta chains from one sample sequenced in a study of response to subunit inactivated influenza vaccine. TCRdb recomputed calls from the RT-PCR reads with MiXCR, one row per CDR3 protein. Here the sample spans roughly 630,000 distinct CDR3 sequences, around 15% being singletons. The specimen was PBMCs from blood, collected roughly 2 weeks before vaccination. These receptors originate from a man aged 50-60 years who received an inactivated influenza vaccine.

The chain links TRBV11-2 to TRBJ2-7; a possible D gene is TRBD2 (5 bases). The V end was cut by 2 bases, the J end by 0 bases, with 14 bases between. Germline V CDR1 and CDR2: SGHAT, FQNNGV. This CDR3 has 16 amino acids. CDR3 nucleotides: TGTGCCAGCAGCTTAACTACCGGGATCATCTCCTACGAGCAGTACTTC. It specifies CASSLTTGIISYEQYF.

This clonotype showed up just a few times. The chain combines TRBV4-2 with TRBJ2-1; 9 bases line up with TRBD2. Per germline, CDR1 LGHNA and CDR2 YNFKEQ. The J segment lost 10 bases and the V segment lost 0 bases, leaving 7 bases of the junction unmatched. CDR3 length equals 15 residues. CDR3 sequence reads: CASSQEEVAGAEQFF. CDR3 in DNA: TGTGCCAGCAGCCAAGAAGAGGTAGCGGGAGCGGAGCAGTTCTTC.

The rearrangement joins TRBV20-1 to TRBJ2-5; 11 nucleotides match TRBD1. Unmatched junction bases numbered 10, after V lost 6 bases and J lost 4 bases. Germline V lookup: CDR1 DFQATT, CDR2 SNEGSKA (reference sequence). This CDR3 has 15 residues. The CDR3 nucleotides read TGCAGTGCGTCGGACAGGGGGCTACAGGGAGAGACCCAGTACTTC. This encodes CSASDRGLQGETQYF.

The chain recombines TRBV24-1 with TRBJ2-2; D gene uncertain. Germline-derived CDR1 and CDR2 are KGHDR and SFDVKD. Trimming took 4 bases from V and 4 from J, leaving 6 bases between them. This CDR3 has 13 amino acids. The CDR3 here is CATSDPVTGELFF. CDR3 bases: TGTGCCACCAGTGACCCCGTCACCGGGGAGCTGTTTTTT.

Only a few counts were recorded for this clonotype. The rearrangement uses TRBV20-1 and TRBJ1-5; unclear D gene. Germline V gene sequence: CDR1 DFQATT, CDR2 SNEGSKA (reference sequence). This CDR3 is 13 amino acids long. V lost 6 bases to trimming and J lost 2 bases, with 11 bases between them. The CDR3 sequence is CSAESGGNQPQHF. Here the CDR3 DNA reads TGCAGTGCCGAGTCCGGGGGCAATCAGCCCCAGCATTTT.

This clonotype came up many times. CDR3 bases: TGTGCCAGCAGTTTCGGGCAGACTGACACCGGGGAGCTGTTTTTT. Encoded protein: CASSFGQTDTGELFF. This sequence joins TRBV12-3 or TRBV12-4 and TRBJ2-2; D is uncertain. CDR3 length: 15 amino acids. The ends were cut back, 3 bases at V and 3 bases at J, with 11 bases in the middle.

This clonotype showed up just a few times. The chain links TRBV20-1 to TRBJ1-6, with unresolved D. CDR3 length: 16 amino acids. V lost 0 bases, J lost 0 bases, and 9 bases lay in between. Germline CDR1 DFQATT, CDR2 SNEGSKA (reference sequence). The CDR3 bases are TGCAGTGCTAGAGAAGGAGGAAGCTCCTATAATTCACCCCTCCACTTT. It translates to CSAREGGSSYNSPLHF.